This entry concerns a single T cell receptor beta chain. Its specificity is unknown. This entry comes from a study of CD8 T cells in ankylosing spondylitis. It was by quantitative 5'-RACE with molecular barcodes that TCR beta libraries were made. TCRdb reprocessed the 5' RACE reads with MiXCR, giving one entry per CDR3 protein. The sample holds about 840,000 distinct CDR3 sequences, about 12% seen once. Points from the study as a whole: The study looked at matched synovial fluid samples from ankylosing spondylitis patients. Disease-linked clones were reported to be significantly enriched there. There was a TCR beta motif, made of fewer than 10 highly homologous variants, that appeared characteristic of ankylosing spondylitis blood. Reactive arthritis synovial fluid and blood previously showed some of these motif variants.

Germline CDR1 reads MGHRA; CDR2 reads YSYEKL. Trimming took off 2 bases at V and 0 bases at J, with 10 bases between the two ends. This CDR3 is built from 16 residues. This receptor was taken from a male donor with ankylosing spondylitis. V and J are TRBV4-1 and TRBJ2-2; the D gene is possibly TRBD2 (5 bases). The sample comprised blood, either unsorted or a sorted T cell fraction (not recorded which). Here the CDR3 reads CASSQLPLANTGELFF. The CDR3 DNA reads as TGCGCCAGCAGCCAATTACCACTAGCGAACACCGGGGAGCTGTTTTTT.